Following are 30 T cell receptor beta chains from one sample sequenced in a study of T cell responses to AZD1222 COVID-19 vaccine. Method: immunoSEQ multiplex PCR; TCRdb's copy keeps in-frame clones and lacks some. The sample contains some 83,000 clones, about 87% of which appear only once. Sequencing was performed on peripheral blood, taken on day 0 of AZD1222 vaccination. Receptors originate from an adult in good health.

About this clone itself: This sample also contains other DNA sequences that code for the same CDR3. The V call is TRBV11-2, the J call TRBJ2-5; possible D gene TRBD1, 6 bases. V was clipped by 5 bases and J by 1 base, with 11 bases between them. CDR1 SGHAT and CDR2 FQNNGV come from the germline V gene. This CDR3 has 14 residues. The CDR3 sequence: CASSRGQLQETQYF. CDR3 bases: TGTGCCAGCAGCCGCGGACAGCTCCAAGAGACCCAGTACTTC.

In its sample, this clone was seen once. The genes are TRBV7-9 and TRBJ2-2; the D is unclear. This CDR3 is built from 14 residues. Germline loops: CDR1 SEHNR, CDR2 FQNEAQ (reference sequence). V shed 7 bases and J shed 4 bases, with 13 bases lying between them. The CDR3 reads CASNPTTLTGELFF. The CDR3 DNA reads as TGTGCCAGCAACCCAACGACCCTCACCGGGGAGCTGTTTTTT.

The chain employs TRBV30 and TRBJ1-2; possible D gene TRBD1, 5 bases. Trimming took off 3 bases at V and 4 bases at J, with 12 bases between the two ends. This CDR3 has 13 residues. Germline V lookup: CDR1 GTSNPN, CDR2 SVGIG (reference sequence). The DNA of the CDR3 is TGTGCCTGGAGCGGGGGAATGAGCTATGGCTACACCTTC. Protein sequence: CAWSGGMSYGYTF.

V gene TRBV6-5 combines with J gene TRBJ1-5; D gene uncertain. CDR1 is MNHEY and CDR2 is SVGAGI in the germline V gene. The CDR3 has 13 residues. The V gene lost 2 bases and the J gene lost 6 bases, with 8 bases spanning the gap. The CDR3 sequence is CASSYTQIQPQHF. Written as DNA, the CDR3 is TGTGCCAGCAGTTACACCCAAATTCAGCCCCAGCATTTT.

V usage is TRBV7-3 and J usage is TRBJ1-1, with D maybe TRBD1 (5 bases). Trimming removed 4 bases from V and 5 bases from J, with 14 bases in between. CDR3 size: 14 residues. CDR1 is SGHTA, CDR2 FQGTGA, per germline. The CDR3 sequence is CASSYDSRSTEAFF. CDR3 sequence (DNA): TGTGCCAGCAGCTACGACAGCCGGAGTACTGAAGCTTTCTTT.

The V and J genes are TRBV27 and TRBJ2-1; D gene unclear. The V end was cut by 0 bases, the J end by 6 bases, with 6 bases between. Germline V gene sequence: CDR1 MNHEY, CDR2 SMNVEV (reference sequence). The CDR3 covers 13 residues. CDR3: CASSLSNLNEQFF. In DNA form, the CDR3 reads TGTGCCAGCAGTTTATCAAATCTCAATGAGCAGTTCTTC.

This chain joins TRBV11-2 and TRBJ1-2, with unresolved D. The V end was cut by 1 base, the J end by 4 bases, with 13 bases between. The CDR3 covers 15 residues. Germline CDR1 is SGHAT and CDR2 is FQNNGV. CDR3 sequence reads: CASSLGFAGVYGYTF. As DNA, the CDR3 is TGTGCCAGCAGCTTAGGATTCGCGGGTGTCTATGGCTACACCTTC.

The chain couples TRBV3-1 (or the pseudogene TRBV3-2) to TRBJ2-2; D ambiguous. Germline assignment: CDR1 LGHDT and CDR2 YNNKEL (reference sequence). Trimming removed 6 bases at V and 3 bases at J, with 11 bases between. This CDR3 has 14 amino acids. DNA for the CDR3: TGTGCCAGCAGGTCATATCTTGACACCGGGGAGCTGTTTTTT. It yields the protein CASRSYLDTGELFF.

The V and J genes are TRBV7-9 and TRBJ1-1, with no clear D. The germline V gene has CDR1 SEHNR and CDR2 FQNEAQ (reference sequence). The CDR3 covers 14 residues. V gave up 5 bases and J gave up 0 bases, with 10 bases separating them. The CDR3 nucleotides are TGTGCCAGCAGCACTCACGGGGTGAACACTGAAGCTTTCTTT. Protein product: CASSTHGVNTEAFF.

The genes are TRBV5-6 and TRBJ1-1; the D is unclear. CDR3 length equals 16 residues. Trimming took 0 bases from V and 1 from J, leaving 13 bases between them. CDR1 and CDR2 (germline): SGHDT, YYEEEE. CDR3 bases: TGTGCCAGCAGCTTGGGGCAGAGCCTTGGGAACACTGAAGCTTTCTTT. Translating it yields CASSLGQSLGNTEAFF.

V is TRBV30 and J is TRBJ1-2; D perhaps matches TRBD1 (5 bases). The ends were cut back, 8 bases at V and 5 bases at J, with 9 bases in the middle. Germline CDR1 is GTSNPN and CDR2 is SVGIG (reference sequence). The CDR3 has 10 residues. This chain's CDR3 is CAQKGYGYTF. Written as DNA, the CDR3 is TGTGCCCAAAAGGGGTATGGCTACACCTTC.

The chain couples TRBV19 to TRBJ1-3; 7 positions agree with TRBD1. This CDR3 has 16 residues. The V gene end was trimmed by 6 bases and the J gene end by 3 bases; junction bases not matched to a gene: 11. CDR1 is LNHDA, CDR2 SQIVND, per germline (reference sequence). The CDR3 is CASSPNRGLYGNTIYF. CDR3 coding DNA: TGTGCCAGTAGCCCGAACAGGGGCCTGTATGGAAACACCATATATTTT.

The chain employs TRBV19 and TRBJ1-2; D is unresolved. Germline lookup yields CDR1 LNHDA and CDR2 SQIVND (reference sequence). The CDR3 has 14 residues. Trimming cost V 3 bases and J 7 bases, with 15 bases left between them. The CDR3 here is CASSIYGRLGGYTF. CDR3 coding DNA: TGTGCCAGTAGTATCTATGGCAGATTAGGTGGCTACACCTTC.

The V call is TRBV27, the J call TRBJ2-1; unclear D gene. Germline loops: CDR1 MNHEY, CDR2 SMNVEV (reference sequence). The length of the CDR3 is 15 residues. V lost 2 bases to trimming and J lost 0 bases, with 8 bases between them. Here the CDR3 DNA reads TGTGCCAGCAGTTTACAGAGGAGCTCCTACAATGAGCAGTTCTTC. It specifies CASSLQRSSYNEQFF.

This chain links TRBV3-1 (or the pseudogene TRBV3-2) with TRBJ1-2, with a weak D call TRBD1 (5 bases). The CDR3 has 17 residues. Germline V gives CDR1 LGHDT, CDR2 YNNKEL (reference sequence). Trimming took 4 bases from V and 4 from J, leaving 22 bases between them. The CDR3 is CASSPLLGGTAIYGYTF. CDR3 bases: TGTGCCAGCAGCCCCCTGCTGGGCGGGACGGCCATCTATGGCTACACCTTC.

This clone came up once. The rearrangement links TRBV18 to TRBJ2-1; D is undetermined. This CDR3 has 14 residues. CDR1 and CDR2 from the germline V gene are KGHSH and LQKENI. Trimming left V 2 bases short and J 0 bases short, with 5 bases between. CDR3 coding DNA: TGTGCCAGCTCACCATCAGTCTCCTACAATGAGCAGTTCTTC. Encoded protein: CASSPSVSYNEQFF. The whole variable domain, filled in from reference TRBV18 and TRBJ2-1, reads NAGVMQNPRHLVRRRGQEARLRCSPMKGHSHVYWYRQLPEEGLKFMVYLQKENIIDESGMPKERFSAEFPKEGPSILRIQQVVRGDSAAYFCASSPSVSYNEQFFGPGTRLTVL.

The chain uses TRBV12-3 or TRBV12-4 and TRBJ1-5; D ambiguous. The CDR3 is made up of 12 amino acids. V lost 3 bases, J lost 2 bases, and 2 bases lay in between. The CDR3 spells CASSFGNQPQHF. In nucleotides, the CDR3 is TGTGCCAGCAGTTTCGGCAATCAGCCCCAGCATTTT.

This clone has only one observation. This rearrangement joins TRBV2 to TRBJ1-2; maybe TRBD1 (6 bases). This CDR3 contains 17 residues. V was trimmed by 5 bases and J by 3 bases, leaving 22 bases between them. CDR1 is SNHLY and CDR2 is FYNNEI in the germline V gene. Here the CDR3 DNA reads TGTGCCAGCAGTCCCACAGGGACTCTGAAAGGAGACTATGGCTACACCTTC. Amino acids: CASSPTGTLKGDYGYTF.

This clone was observed once. The chain is built from TRBV5-4 and TRBJ1-2; D remains unclear. The germline CDR1 and CDR2 sequences are SGHNT and YYREEE (reference sequence). CDR3 length equals 13 residues. The V end lost 1 base, the J end lost 2 bases, and 6 bases lay between the germline ends. In DNA, the CDR3 is TGTGCCAGCAGCTTGAACAGAAACTATGGCTACACCTTC. Protein: CASSLNRNYGYTF.

V gene TRBV11-2 combines with J gene TRBJ1-6, with a possible D match to TRBD1 (6 bases). Germline lookup yields CDR1 SGHAT and CDR2 FQNNGV. V dropped 1 base and J dropped 8 bases, with 21 bases sitting between them. This CDR3 has 18 amino acids. The CDR3 is CASSLGRDTYKADSPLHF. DNA of the CDR3: TGTGCCAGCAGCTTAGGTAGGGACACCTATAAGGCGGATTCACCCCTCCACTTT.

The chain carries TRBV6-1 and TRBJ1-1; D is perhaps TRBD1 (6 bases). Germline values: CDR1 MNHNS, CDR2 SASEGT. CDR3 size: 15 residues. V lost 2 bases, J lost 4 bases, and 14 bases lay in between. The CDR3 loop reads CASSEQGWMATEAFF. The CDR3 nucleotides are TGTGCCAGCAGTGAACAGGGGTGGATGGCCACTGAAGCTTTCTTT.

The V call is TRBV5-1, the J call TRBJ2-2; D is undetermined. Germline V gene data show CDR1 as SGHRS and CDR2 as YFSETQ. This CDR3 is built from 15 residues. The V gene lost 3 bases and the J gene lost 6 bases, with 15 bases spanning the gap. The CDR3 protein is CASSSLFSSAGELFF. The CDR3 nucleotides read TGCGCCAGCAGCTCGCTTTTTTCCTCGGCCGGGGAGCTGTTTTTT.

This chain joins TRBV24-1 and TRBJ2-3; TRBD1 aligns across 8 bases. V was pared by 1 base and J by 0 bases, with 11 bases of the junction left unmatched. The length of the CDR3 is 19 residues. Germline loops: CDR1 KGHDR, CDR2 SFDVKD. Here the CDR3 reads CATSDFRAGGWSSTDTQYF. DNA of the CDR3: TGTGCCACCAGTGATTTCCGAGCAGGGGGCTGGTCGAGCACAGATACGCAGTATTTT.

V is TRBV18 and J is TRBJ1-4; 7 bases agree with TRBD1. This CDR3 is built from 15 residues. V gave up 6 bases and J gave up 3 bases; unmatched junction bases: 7. Germline V gene data show CDR1 as KGHSH and CDR2 as LQKENI. This CDR3 is CASSPRGTANEKLFF. The CDR3 nucleotides read TGTGCCAGCTCCCCCCGAGGGACAGCTAATGAAAAACTGTTTTTT.

This chain connects TRBV7-9 to TRBJ1-2; D gene uncertain. Germline V gene lookup returns CDR1 SEHNR and CDR2 FQNEAQ (reference sequence). V gave up 0 bases and J gave up 4 bases, with 6 bases separating them. This CDR3 comprises 13 residues. CDR3 sequence (DNA): TGTGCCAGCAGCTTAGCAGAGGTCTATGGCTACACCTTC. Its translation: CASSLAEVYGYTF.

This rearrangement joins TRBV12-3 or TRBV12-4 to TRBJ2-1; 8 positions match TRBD2. The CDR3 totals 13 residues. With V trimmed by 5 bases and J by 6 bases, 3 bases remained unmatched. The CDR3 loop reads CASSRTSGNEQFF. CDR3 DNA sequence: TGTGCCAGCAGTCGTACTAGCGGCAATGAGCAGTTCTTC.

This clone has only one observation. V usage is TRBV10-3 and J usage is TRBJ1-3; D not resolved. Germline V CDR1 and CDR2: ENHRY, SYGVKD. This CDR3 spans 14 amino acids. Trimming left V 9 bases short and J 0 bases short, with 12 bases between. The CDR3: CAITVTSSGNTIYF. CDR3 in DNA: TGTGCCATTACAGTGACGAGCTCTGGAAACACCATATATTTT.

The chain links TRBV5-1 to TRBJ2-2, with no clear D. The ends were cut back, 4 bases at V and 1 base at J, with 8 bases in the middle. This CDR3 region has 14 residues. The V gene's germline CDR1 is SGHRS and CDR2 YFSETQ. CDR3 DNA: TGCGCCAGCAGCAGTTACAAGAACACCGGGGAGCTGTTTTTT. Protein product: CASSSYKNTGELFF.

The V gene is TRBV5-1, the J gene TRBJ1-1; D is unclear. V was clipped by 2 bases and J by 5 bases, with 10 bases between them. This CDR3 contains 13 residues. Germline lookup yields CDR1 SGHRS and CDR2 YFSETQ. CDR3 sequence (DNA): TGCGCCAGCAGCTTCGGTACGGGAACTGAAGCTTTCTTT. Translating gives CASSFGTGTEAFF.

The chain recombines TRBV5-6 with TRBJ1-3; D is unclear. V dropped 5 bases and J dropped 0 bases, with 18 bases sitting between them. Germline V gene sequence: CDR1 SGHDT, CDR2 YYEEEE. CDR3 length: 17 residues. CDR3 residues: CASSSPGYGSSGNTIYF. The CDR3 DNA follows: TGTGCCAGCAGTTCTCCGGGTTACGGAAGCTCTGGAAACACCATATATTTT. Looking up the rest from reference TRBV5-6 and TRBJ1-3 gives the full variable domain: DAGVTQSPTHLIKTRGQQVTLRCSPKSGHDTVSWYQQALGQGPQFIFQYYEEEERQRGNFPDRFSGHQFPNYSSELNVNALLLGDSALYLCASSSPGYGSSGNTIYFGEGSWLTVV.